These T cell receptor beta chains were read from a single sample in a study of blood T cell repertoires in COVID-19. Here immunoSEQ multiplex PCR was the method, and the copy in TCRdb shows in-frame clones only, minus some. The sample lists around 150,000 clones, 75% to 90% occurring once. Specimen: peripheral blood. These receptors originate from a man aged 65 to 85 with acute or convalescent COVID-19. CDR3s include the opening cysteine and the closing phenylalanine or tryptophan. Each record gives: J gene, V gene, D gene, clone size, CDR3 protein, CDR3 DNA. The D gene is left open where the match is weak. Clone size is shown for a subset of rows, as once, few, many or a class of expanded clone.

>TRBJ1-1|TRBV2|.|.
CASSEVRAFF
TGTGCCAGCAGTGAAGTGCGGGCTTTCTTT
>TRBJ1-2|TRBV11-1|.|once
CASSRRSQSDGYTF
TGTGCCAGCAGCCGAAGGAGTCAGTCGGATGGCTACACCTTC
>TRBJ1-6|TRBV15|.|.
CATRPGLSLNSPLHF
TGTGCCACGCGCCCAGGGTTAAGTCTGAATTCACCCCTCCACTTT
>TRBJ1-1|TRBV30|.|once
CAWTQDLGYTEAFF
TGTGCCTGGACTCAAGACCTAGGATACACTGAAGCTTTCTTT
>TRBJ2-3|TRBV10-3|TRBD2|.
CAIRDSGGARADTQYF
TGTGCCATCAGGGATAGCGGGGGGGCCCGGGCAGATACGCAGTATTTT
>TRBJ2-5|TRBV15|TRBD1|few
CATSTGTGGQETQYF
TGTGCCACCAGCACCGGGACAGGGGGTCAAGAGACCCAGTACTTC
>TRBJ2-1|TRBV25-1|TRBD1|.
CASSGLQGWSYNEQFF
TGTGCCAGCAGTGGGCTACAGGGGTGGTCCTACAATGAGCAGTTCTTC
>TRBJ2-3|TRBV11-2|.|once
CASSRYLDSTDTQYF
TGTGCCAGCAGCCGATATTTGGACTCCACAGATACGCAGTATTTT
>TRBJ2-5|TRBV4-1|TRBD1|.
CASSQGQGVPETQYF
TGCGCCAGCAGCCAAGGACAGGGGGTACCAGAGACCCAGTACTTC
>TRBJ1-2|TRBV4-1|TRBD1|once
CASSHLIWGDRGRLWSGYTF
TGCGCCAGCAGCCACCTCATCTGGGGGGACAGGGGGCGGTTATGGTCTGGCTACACCTTC
>TRBJ2-6|TRBV7-3|TRBD1|few
CASSPQGAGANVLTF
TGTGCCAGCAGCCCACAGGGGGCTGGGGCCAACGTCCTGACTTTC